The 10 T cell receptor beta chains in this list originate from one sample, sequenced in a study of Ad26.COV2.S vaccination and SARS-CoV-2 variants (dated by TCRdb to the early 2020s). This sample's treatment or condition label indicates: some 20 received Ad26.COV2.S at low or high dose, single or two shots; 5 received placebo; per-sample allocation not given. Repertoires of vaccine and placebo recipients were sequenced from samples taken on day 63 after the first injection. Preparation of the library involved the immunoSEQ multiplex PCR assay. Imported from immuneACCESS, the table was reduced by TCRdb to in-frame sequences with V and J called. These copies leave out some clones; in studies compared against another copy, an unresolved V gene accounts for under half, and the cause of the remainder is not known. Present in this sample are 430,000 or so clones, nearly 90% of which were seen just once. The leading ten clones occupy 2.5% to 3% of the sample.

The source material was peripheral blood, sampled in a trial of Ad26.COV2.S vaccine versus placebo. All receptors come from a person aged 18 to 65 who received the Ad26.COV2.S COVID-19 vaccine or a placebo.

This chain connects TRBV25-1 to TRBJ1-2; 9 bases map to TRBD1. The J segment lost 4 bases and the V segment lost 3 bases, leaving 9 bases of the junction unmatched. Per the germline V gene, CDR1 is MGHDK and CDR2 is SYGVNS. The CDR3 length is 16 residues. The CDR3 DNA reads TGTGCCAGCAGTGACCCGGACAGGGGTCCGGGCTATGGCTACACCTTC. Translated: CASSDPDRGPGYGYTF.

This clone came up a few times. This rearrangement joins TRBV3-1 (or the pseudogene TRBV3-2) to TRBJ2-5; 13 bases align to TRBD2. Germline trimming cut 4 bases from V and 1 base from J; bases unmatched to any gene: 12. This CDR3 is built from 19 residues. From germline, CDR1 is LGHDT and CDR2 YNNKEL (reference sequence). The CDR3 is CASSLRGTSGVFGQETQYF. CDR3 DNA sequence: TGTGCCAGCAGCCTCCGCGGGACTAGCGGGGTATTTGGCCAAGAGACCCAGTACTTC.

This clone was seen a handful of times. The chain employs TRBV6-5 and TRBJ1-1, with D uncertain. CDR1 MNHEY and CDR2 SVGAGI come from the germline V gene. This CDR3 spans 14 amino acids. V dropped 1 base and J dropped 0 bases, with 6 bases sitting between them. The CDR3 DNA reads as TGTGCCAGCAGTTACTTAGGGATGAACACTGAAGCTTTCTTT. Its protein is CASSYLGMNTEAFF.

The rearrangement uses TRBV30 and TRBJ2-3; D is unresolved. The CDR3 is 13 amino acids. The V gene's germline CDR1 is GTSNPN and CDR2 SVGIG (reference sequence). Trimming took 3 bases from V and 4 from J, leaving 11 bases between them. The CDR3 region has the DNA TGTGCCTGGAGCGAAGGCAGTTCAGATACGCAGTATTTT. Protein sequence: CAWSEGSSDTQYF. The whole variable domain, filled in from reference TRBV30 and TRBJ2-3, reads SQTIHQWPATLVQPVGSPLSLECTVEGTSNPNLYWYRQAAGRGLQLLFYSVGIGQISSEVPQNLSASRPQDRQFILSSKKLLLSDSGFYLCAWSEGSSDTQYFGPGTRLTVL.

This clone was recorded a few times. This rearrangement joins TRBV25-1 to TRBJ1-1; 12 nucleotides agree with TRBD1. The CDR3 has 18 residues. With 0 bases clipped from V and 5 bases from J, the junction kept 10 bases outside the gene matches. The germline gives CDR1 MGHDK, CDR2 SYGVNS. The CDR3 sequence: CASSEYIGDRGRGTEAFF. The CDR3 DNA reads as TGTGCCAGCAGTGAATATATAGGGGACAGGGGGCGCGGGACTGAAGCTTTCTTT.

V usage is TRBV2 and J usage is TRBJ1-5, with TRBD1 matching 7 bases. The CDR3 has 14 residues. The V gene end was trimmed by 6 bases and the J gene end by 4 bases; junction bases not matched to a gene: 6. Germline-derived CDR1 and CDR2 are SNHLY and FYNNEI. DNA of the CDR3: TGTGCCAGCAGGGCGGACAGGTATAATCAGCCCCAGCATTTT. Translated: CASRADRYNQPQHF.

CDR3 sequence: CASSQEAVMDSPLHF. CDR3 bases: TGCGCCAGCAGCCAAGAGGCCGTTATGGATTCACCCCTCCACTTT. The V call is TRBV4-3, the J call TRBJ1-6, with D unclear. The ends were cut back, 0 bases at V and 8 bases at J, with 11 bases in the middle. The CDR3 spans 15 residues. Per germline, CDR1 LGHNA and CDR2 YSLEER.

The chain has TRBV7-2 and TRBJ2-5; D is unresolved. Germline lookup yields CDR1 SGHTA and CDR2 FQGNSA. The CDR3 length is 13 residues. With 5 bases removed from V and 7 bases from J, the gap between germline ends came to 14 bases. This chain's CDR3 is CASSRNLGVTQYF. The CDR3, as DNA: TGTGCCAGCAGCCGAAATCTTGGAGTGACCCAGTACTTC.

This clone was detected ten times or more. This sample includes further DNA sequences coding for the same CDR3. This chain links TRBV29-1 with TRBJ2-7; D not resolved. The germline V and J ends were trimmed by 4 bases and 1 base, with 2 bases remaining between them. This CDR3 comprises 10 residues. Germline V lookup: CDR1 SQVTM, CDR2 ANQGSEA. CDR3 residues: CSVGSYEQYF. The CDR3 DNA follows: TGCAGCGTTGGATCCTACGAGCAGTACTTC.

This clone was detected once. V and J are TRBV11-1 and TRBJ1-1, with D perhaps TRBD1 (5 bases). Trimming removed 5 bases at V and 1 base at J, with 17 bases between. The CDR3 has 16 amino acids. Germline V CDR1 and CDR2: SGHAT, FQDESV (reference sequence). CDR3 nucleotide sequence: TGTGCCAGCAGCCCTTACGCCGGGACCGAGAACACTGAAGCTTTCTTT. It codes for CASSPYAGTENTEAFF. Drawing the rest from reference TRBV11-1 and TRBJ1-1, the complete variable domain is EAEVAQSPRYKITEKSQAVAFWCDPISGHATLYWYRQILGQGPELLVQFQDESVVDDSQLPKDRFSAERLKGVDSTLKIQPAELGDSAMYLCASSPYAGTENTEAFFGQGTRLTVV.